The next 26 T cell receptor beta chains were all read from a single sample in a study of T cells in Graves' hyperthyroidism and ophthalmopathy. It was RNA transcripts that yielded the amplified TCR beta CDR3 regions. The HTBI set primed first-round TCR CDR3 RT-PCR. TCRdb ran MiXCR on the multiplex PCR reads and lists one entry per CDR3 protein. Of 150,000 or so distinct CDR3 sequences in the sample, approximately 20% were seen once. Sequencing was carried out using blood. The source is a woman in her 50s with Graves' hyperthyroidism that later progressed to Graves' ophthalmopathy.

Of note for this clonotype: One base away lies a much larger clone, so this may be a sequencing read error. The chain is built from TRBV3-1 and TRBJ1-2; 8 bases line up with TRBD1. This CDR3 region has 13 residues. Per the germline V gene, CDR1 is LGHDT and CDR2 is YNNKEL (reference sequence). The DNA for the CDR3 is TGTGCCAGCAGTGAACAGGGGGTCTATGGCTGCACCTTC. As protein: CASSEQGVYGCTF.

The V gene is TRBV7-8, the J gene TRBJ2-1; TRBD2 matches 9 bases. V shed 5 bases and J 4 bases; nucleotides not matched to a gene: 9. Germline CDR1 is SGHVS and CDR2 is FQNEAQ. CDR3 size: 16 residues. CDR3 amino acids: CASSSGVREGYNEQFF. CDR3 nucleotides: TGTGCCAGCAGCAGTGGGGTGCGGGAGGGGTACAATGAGCAGTTCTTC.

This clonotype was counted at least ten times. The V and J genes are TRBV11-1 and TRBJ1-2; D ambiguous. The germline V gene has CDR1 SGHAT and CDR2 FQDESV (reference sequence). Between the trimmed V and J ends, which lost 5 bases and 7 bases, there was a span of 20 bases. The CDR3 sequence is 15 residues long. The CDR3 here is CASSPTSTLVAGYTF. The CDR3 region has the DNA TGTGCCAGCAGCCCAACTTCGACCTTGGTGGCTGGCTACACCTTC.

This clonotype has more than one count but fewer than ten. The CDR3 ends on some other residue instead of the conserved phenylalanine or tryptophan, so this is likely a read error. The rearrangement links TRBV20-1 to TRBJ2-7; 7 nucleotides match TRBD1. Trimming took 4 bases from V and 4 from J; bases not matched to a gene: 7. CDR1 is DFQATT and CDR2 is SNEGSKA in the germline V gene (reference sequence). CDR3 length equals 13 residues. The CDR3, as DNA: TGCAGTGCTATGGAAGGGGGCGGATACGAGCAGTACCTC. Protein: CSAMEGGGYEQYL.

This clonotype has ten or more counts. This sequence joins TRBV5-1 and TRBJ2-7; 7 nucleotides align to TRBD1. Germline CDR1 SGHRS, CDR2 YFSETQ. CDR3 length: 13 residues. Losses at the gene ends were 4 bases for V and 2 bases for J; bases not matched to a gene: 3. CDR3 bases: TGCGCCAGCAGCCAGACAGGGCCCTACGAGCAGTACTTC. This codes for CASSQTGPYEQYF.

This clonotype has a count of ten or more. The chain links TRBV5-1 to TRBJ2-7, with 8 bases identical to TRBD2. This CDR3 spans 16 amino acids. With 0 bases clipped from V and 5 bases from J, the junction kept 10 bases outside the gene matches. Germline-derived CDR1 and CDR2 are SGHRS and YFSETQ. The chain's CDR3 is CASSLAPGGPQDEQYF. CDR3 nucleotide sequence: TGCGCCAGCAGCTTGGCCCCGGGAGGGCCTCAGGACGAGCAGTACTTC.

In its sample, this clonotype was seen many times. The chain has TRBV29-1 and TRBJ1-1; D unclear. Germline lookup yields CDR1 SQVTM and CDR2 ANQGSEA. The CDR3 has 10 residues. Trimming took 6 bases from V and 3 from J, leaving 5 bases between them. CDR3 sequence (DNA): TGCAGCGTCTTAGACACTGAAGCTTTCTTT. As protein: CSVLDTEAFF.

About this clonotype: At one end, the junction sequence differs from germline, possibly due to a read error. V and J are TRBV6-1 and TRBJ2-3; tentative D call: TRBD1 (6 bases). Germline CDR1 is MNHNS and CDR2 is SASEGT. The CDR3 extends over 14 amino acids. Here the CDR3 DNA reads TGTGCCAGCAGCCACAGGGATCCCACAGGTACGCAGTATTTT. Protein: CASSHRDPTGTQYF.

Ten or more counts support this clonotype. The CDR3: CASSKGTTYEQYF. CDR3 in DNA: TGTGCCAGCAGCAAAGGCACCACCTACGAGCAGTACTTC. This chain connects TRBV28 to TRBJ2-7; D gene ambiguous. This CDR3 comprises 13 residues. The germline gives CDR1 MDHEN, CDR2 SYDVKM. Trimming stripped 6 bases from V and 2 bases from J, with 11 bases between.

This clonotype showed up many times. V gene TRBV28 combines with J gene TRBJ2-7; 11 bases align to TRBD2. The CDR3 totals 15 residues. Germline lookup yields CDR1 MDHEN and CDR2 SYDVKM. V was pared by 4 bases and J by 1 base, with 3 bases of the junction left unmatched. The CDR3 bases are TGTGCCAGCAGTTCGACTAGCGGGACTTCCTACGAGCAGTACTTC. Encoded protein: CASSSTSGTSYEQYF.

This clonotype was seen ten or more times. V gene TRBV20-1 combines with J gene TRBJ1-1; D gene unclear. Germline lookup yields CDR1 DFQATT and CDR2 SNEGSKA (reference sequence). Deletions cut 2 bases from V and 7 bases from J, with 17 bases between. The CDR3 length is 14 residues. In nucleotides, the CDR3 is TGCAGTGCTAGATTACCGGGCGGAGGGTATGAAGCTTTCTTT. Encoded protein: CSARLPGGGYEAFF.

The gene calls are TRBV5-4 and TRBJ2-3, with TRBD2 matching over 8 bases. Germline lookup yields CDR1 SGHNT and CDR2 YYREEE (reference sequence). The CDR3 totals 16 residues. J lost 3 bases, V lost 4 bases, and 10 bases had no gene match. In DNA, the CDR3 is TGTGCCAGCAGCCCCCTCGCGGGGGGACGGACAGATACGCAGTATTTT. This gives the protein CASSPLAGGRTDTQYF.

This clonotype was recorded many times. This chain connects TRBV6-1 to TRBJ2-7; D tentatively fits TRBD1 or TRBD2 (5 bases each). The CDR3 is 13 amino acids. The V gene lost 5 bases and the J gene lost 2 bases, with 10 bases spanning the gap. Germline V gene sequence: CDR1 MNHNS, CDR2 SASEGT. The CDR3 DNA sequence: TGTGCCAGCAGTCCAGGGACGACCTACGAGCAGTACTTC. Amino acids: CASSPGTTYEQYF.

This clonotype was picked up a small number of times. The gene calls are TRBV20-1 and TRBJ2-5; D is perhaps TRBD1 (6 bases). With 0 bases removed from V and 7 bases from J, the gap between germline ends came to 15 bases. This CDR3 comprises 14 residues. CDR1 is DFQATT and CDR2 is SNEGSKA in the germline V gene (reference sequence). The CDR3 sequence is CSARDKGGWGTQYF. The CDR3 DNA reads TGCAGTGCTAGAGATAAAGGGGGTTGGGGGACCCAGTACTTC.

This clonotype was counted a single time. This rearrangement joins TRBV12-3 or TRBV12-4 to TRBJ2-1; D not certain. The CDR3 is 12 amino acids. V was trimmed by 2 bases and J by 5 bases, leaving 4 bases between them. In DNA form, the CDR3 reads TGTGCCAGCAGTTTACTCCACAATGAGCAGTTCTTC. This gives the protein CASSLLHNEQFF.

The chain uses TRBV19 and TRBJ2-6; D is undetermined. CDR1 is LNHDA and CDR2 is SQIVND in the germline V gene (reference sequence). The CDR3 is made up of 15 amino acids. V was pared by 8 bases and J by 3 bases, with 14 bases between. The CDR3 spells CASGNPSRGANVLTF. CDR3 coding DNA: TGTGCCAGTGGTAACCCTTCCCGTGGGGCCAACGTCCTGACTTTC.

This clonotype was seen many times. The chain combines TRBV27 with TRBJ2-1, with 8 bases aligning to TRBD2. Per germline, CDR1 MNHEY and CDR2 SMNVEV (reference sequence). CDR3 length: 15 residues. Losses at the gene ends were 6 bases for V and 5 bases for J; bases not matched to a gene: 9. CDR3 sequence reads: CASRLGTRGNNEQFF. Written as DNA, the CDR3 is TGTGCCAGCAGACTCGGGACTAGGGGTAACAATGAGCAGTTCTTC.

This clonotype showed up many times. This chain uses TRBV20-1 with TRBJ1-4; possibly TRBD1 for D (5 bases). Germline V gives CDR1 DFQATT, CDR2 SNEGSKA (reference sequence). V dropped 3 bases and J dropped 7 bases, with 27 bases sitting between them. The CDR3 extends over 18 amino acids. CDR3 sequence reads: CSARETAWAGRDSEKLFF. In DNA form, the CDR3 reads TGCAGTGCTAGGGAAACGGCCTGGGCAGGGAGGGATAGTGAAAAACTGTTTTTT.

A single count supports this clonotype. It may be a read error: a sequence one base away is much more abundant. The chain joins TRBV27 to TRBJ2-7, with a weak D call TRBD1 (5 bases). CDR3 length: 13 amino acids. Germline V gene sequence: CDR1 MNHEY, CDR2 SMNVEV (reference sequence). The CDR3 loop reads CASSSGAVYKQYF. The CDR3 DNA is TGTGCCAGCAGTTCTGGGGCGGTCTACAAGCAGTACTTC.

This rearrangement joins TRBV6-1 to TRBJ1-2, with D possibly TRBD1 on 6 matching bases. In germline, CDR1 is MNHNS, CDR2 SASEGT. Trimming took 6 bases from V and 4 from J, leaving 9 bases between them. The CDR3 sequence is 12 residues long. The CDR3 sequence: CASRDSLYGYTF. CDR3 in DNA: TGTGCCAGCAGGGACAGTCTCTATGGCTACACCTTC.

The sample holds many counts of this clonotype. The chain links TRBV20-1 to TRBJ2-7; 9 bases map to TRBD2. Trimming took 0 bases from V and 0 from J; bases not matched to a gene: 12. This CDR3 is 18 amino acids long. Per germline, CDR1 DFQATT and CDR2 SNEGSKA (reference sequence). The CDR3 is CSARDSPRAGGISYEQYF. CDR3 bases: TGCAGTGCTAGAGACTCCCCTCGGGCGGGAGGGATCTCCTACGAGCAGTACTTC.

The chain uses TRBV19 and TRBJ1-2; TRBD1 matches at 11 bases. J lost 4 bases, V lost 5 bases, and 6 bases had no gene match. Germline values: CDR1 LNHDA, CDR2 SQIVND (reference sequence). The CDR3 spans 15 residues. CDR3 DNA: TGTGCCAGTAGTCGGACAGGGGGCGCAGCCTATGGCTACACCTTC. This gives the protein CASSRTGGAAYGYTF.

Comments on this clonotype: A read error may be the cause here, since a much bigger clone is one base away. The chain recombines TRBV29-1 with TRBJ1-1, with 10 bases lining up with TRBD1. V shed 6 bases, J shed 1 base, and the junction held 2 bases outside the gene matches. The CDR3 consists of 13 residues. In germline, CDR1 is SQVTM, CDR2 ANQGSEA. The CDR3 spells CSVGQGGNTEAFF. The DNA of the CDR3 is TGCAGCGTCGGACAGGGGGGGAACACTGAAGCTTTCTTT.

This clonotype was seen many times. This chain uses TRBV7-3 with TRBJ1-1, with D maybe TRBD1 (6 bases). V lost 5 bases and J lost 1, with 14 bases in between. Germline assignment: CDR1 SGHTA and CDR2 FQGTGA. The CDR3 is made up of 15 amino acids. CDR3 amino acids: CASSAGRGANTEAFF. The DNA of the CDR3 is TGTGCCAGCAGCGCGGGCAGGGGTGCGAACACTGAAGCTTTCTTT.

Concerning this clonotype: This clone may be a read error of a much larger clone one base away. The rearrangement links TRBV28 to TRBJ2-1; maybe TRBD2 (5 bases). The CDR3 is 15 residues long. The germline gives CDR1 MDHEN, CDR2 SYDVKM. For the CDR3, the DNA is TGTGCCAGCAGTTTACCTGGTCCCGGGAACAATGTGCAGTTCTTC. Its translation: CASSLPGPGNNVQFF.

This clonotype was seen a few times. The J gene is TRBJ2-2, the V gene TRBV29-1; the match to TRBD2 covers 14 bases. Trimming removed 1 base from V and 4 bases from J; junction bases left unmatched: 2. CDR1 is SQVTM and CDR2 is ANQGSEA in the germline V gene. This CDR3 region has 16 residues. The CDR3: CSVEGLAGGFTGELFF. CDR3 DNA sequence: TGCAGCGTTGAAGGACTAGCGGGAGGGTTCACCGGGGAGCTGTTTTTT.